This T cell receptor (beta chain) was identified during a study of blood T cell repertoires in COVID-19. Germline CDR1 is MDHEN and CDR2 is SYDVKM. V lost 1 base, J lost 0 bases, and 6 bases lay in between. The length of the CDR3 is 15 residues. In the original workflow: Using reference gene primer amplification, nucleated cell counts were estimated. The data were produced by immunoSEQ multiplex PCR, yet TCRdb's version contains in-frame clones alone and is incomplete. For V, J and clone size, that table is used; D and trimming come from the DNA. The data hold some 74,000 clones, with 80% to 90% observed a single time.

The clonotype originates from a woman older than 75 with active or convalescent COVID-19. Sequenced sample: peripheral blood. The J gene is TRBJ2-2, the V gene TRBV28; D unresolved. CDR3 loop: CASSLSRPNTGELFF. The CDR3 coding sequence is TGTGCCAGCAGTTTATCCAGGCCGAACACCGGGGAGCTGTTTTTT.